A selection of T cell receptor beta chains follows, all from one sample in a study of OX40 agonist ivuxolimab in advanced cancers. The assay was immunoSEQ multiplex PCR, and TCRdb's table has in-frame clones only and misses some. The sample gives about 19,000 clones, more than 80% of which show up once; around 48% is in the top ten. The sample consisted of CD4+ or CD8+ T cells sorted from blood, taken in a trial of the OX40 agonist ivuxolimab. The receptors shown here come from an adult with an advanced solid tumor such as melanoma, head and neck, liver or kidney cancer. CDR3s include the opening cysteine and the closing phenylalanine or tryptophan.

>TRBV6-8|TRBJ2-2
CASSSHSGRANTGELFF
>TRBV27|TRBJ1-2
CASSLRRADGYTF
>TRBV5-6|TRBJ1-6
CASSVLRGGSYNSPLHF
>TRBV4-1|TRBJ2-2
CASSQGPGQNTGELFF
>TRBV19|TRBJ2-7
CASSMGQAYEQYF
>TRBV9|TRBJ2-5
CASSPQGQTQETQYF
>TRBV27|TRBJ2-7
CASSPHDRVPSYEQYF
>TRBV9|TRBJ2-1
CASSPDPADEQFF
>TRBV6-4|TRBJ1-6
CASSGDNNSPLHF
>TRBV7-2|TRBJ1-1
CASSTHRVNTEAFF
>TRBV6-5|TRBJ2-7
CASSARLASYEQYF
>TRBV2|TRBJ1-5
CASRAGGISNQPQHF
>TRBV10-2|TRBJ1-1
CASEGHTEAFF
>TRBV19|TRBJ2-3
CASRSFTDTQYF
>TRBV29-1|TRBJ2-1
CSVHPRGGNEQFF
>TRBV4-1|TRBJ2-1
CASSLHGGEQFF
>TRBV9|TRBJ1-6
CASSLARDNSPLHF
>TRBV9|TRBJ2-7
CASSLTGTGDEQYF
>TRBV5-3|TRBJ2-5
CASSLWGETQYF
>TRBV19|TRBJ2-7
CASSTDRDSYEQYF
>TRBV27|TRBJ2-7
CASRPSTVGYEQYF
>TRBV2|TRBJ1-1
CASFLVLGSMNTEAFF
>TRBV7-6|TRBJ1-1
CASSLQGARTEAFF
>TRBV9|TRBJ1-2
CASGITGDLRYGYTF
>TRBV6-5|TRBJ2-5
CASSYSPGGTETQYF
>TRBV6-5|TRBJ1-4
CASSLAGTGGEKLFF
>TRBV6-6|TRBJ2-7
CASSGQDTYEQYF
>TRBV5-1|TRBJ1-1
CASSLVGENTEAFF
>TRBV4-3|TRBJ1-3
CASSQGQGAGNTIYF
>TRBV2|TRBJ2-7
CASSAPGGPPYEQYF
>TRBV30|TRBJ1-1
CAWRRNTEAFF